The rows below give T cell receptor beta chains drawn from one sample of a study of T cell repertoires in MIS-A myocarditis. Generated by immunoSEQ multiplex PCR, the TCRdb table keeps only in-frame clones and is missing some. The sample shows about 11,000 clones, about 80% of them seen only once. The sample comprised right ventricle heart tissue obtained at autopsy. The receptors stem from a young man with fulminant myocarditis from multisystem inflammatory syndrome in adults (MIS-A) after COVID-19. Each CDR3 is given with its conserved first and last residue. A D gene is named only where the DNA matches it firmly. Rows may omit the clone size; those that give it use once, few, many or a size class.

TRBV4-2	-	-	TRBJ1-2	CASSQDSYGYTF	TGTGCCAGCAGCCAAGACTCCTATGGCTACACCTTC
TRBV27	-	-	TRBJ2-1	CASSWGGEDEQFF	TGTGCCAGCAGTTGGGGCGGGGAGGATGAGCAGTTCTTC
TRBV27	once	-	TRBJ1-1	CASSFGGEAFF	TGTGCCAGCAGTTTTGGGGGTGAAGCTTTCTTT
TRBV19	-	TRBD1	TRBJ1-5	CAPRGQGGGHQPQHF	TGTGCCCCCCGAGGCCAGGGGGGAGGTCATCAGCCCCAGCATTTT
TRBV7-2	-	-	TRBJ2-3	CASSFGIYPDTQYF	TGTGCCAGCAGCTTTGGAATCTACCCAGATACGCAGTATTTT
TRBV3-1/TRBV3-2	-	-	TRBJ2-5	CASRAQGRETQYF	TGTGCCAGCAGGGCTCAGGGACGGGAGACCCAGTACTTC
TRBV12-5	-	-	TRBJ2-1	CASGLVRAGGYNEQFF	TGTGCTAGTGGTTTGGTAAGGGCAGGGGGGTACAATGAGCAGTTCTTC
TRBV29-1	-	TRBD1	TRBJ1-1	CSGVRDRRDEAFF	TGCAGCGGGGTCCGGGACAGGCGTGATGAAGCTTTCTTT
TRBV5-8	-	-	TRBJ2-2	CASSFTFGGGLPNTGELFF	TGTGCCAGCAGCTTCACCTTTGGGGGGGGCCTGCCGAACACCGGGGAGCTGTTTTTT
TRBV10-2	large	-	TRBJ1-5	CASSDSLLNQPQHF	TGCGCCAGCAGCGACAGTCTCCTCAATCAGCCCCAGCATTTT
TRBV7-9	few	TRBD1	TRBJ1-1	CASKPQGPNTEAFF	TGTGCCAGCAAACCACAGGGGCCGAACACTGAAGCTTTCTTT
TRBV2	-	TRBD2	TRBJ2-1	CASSGYSGGQFF	TGTGCCAGCAGCGGGTATAGCGGGGGGCAGTTCTTC
TRBV28	-	-	TRBJ1-2	CASSLGPRVHTF	TGTGCCAGCAGTTTAGGTCCCCGTGTCCACACCTTC
TRBV24-1	-	-	TRBJ1-2	CATSDFFGGGYTF	TGTGCCACCAGTGATTTTTTTGGCGGAGGCTACACCTTC
TRBV7-9	-	-	TRBJ1-5	CASRASGADQPQHF	TGTGCCAGCAGGGCCAGCGGGGCAGATCAGCCCCAGCATTTT
TRBV2	-	-	TRBJ1-4	CASSPWEEKLFF	TGTGCCAGCAGCCCCTGGGAAGAAAAACTGTTTTTT
TRBV19	-	-	TRBJ1-6	CASSMGLINSPLHF	TGTGCCAGTAGTATGGGACTGATTAATTCACCCCTCCACTTT
TRBV5-1	-	-	TRBJ2-7	CASSLVLSGEQYF	TGCGCCAGCAGCTTGGTGCTCTCGGGGGAGCAGTACTTC
TRBV10-3	-	TRBD2	TRBJ2-3	CAIGLAGGTSTDTQYF	TGTGCCATCGGACTAGCGGGGGGCACTAGCACAGATACGCAGTATTTT
TRBV7-2	-	-	TRBJ1-3	CASSLSPSGNTIYF	TGTGCCAGCAGCTTATCCCCCTCTGGAAACACCATATATTTT
TRBV11-1	-	TRBD1	TRBJ2-1	CASSLGQGAYNEQFF	TGTGCCAGCAGCTTAGGACAGGGGGCCTACAATGAGCAGTTCTTC
TRBV30	once	-	TRBJ1-3	CAWSGLLGGRGNTIYF	TGTGCCTGGAGTGGCCTTTTGGGGGGACGAGGAAACACCATATATTTT
TRBV6-2/TRBV6-3	-	-	TRBJ1-5	CASSDTRQAVWKPQHF	TGTGCCAGCAGTGATACCCGACAGGCCGTTTGGAAGCCCCAGCATTTT
TRBV18	-	-	TRBJ1-1	CASSLQVNTEAFF	TGTGCCAGCTCCCTACAGGTGAACACTGAAGCTTTCTTT
TRBV7-9	-	-	TRBJ1-3	CASSLLRPLYF	TGTGCCAGCAGCTTGCTGCGGCCATTATATTTT
TRBV12-1	-	-	TRBJ2-5	CASSVPTGGRETQYF	TGTGCCAGCAGCGTACCGACAGGGGGTAGAGAGACCCAGTACTTC
TRBV6-5	-	-	TRBJ1-5	CASSYSYPGSNQPQHF	TGTGCCAGCAGTTACTCGTACCCGGGGTCCAATCAGCCCCAGCATTTT
TRBV2	-	-	TRBJ2-2	CASSVPPRAGELFF	TGTGCCAGCAGTGTTCCTCCAAGGGCCGGGGAGCTGTTTTTT
TRBV19	few	-	TRBJ2-7	CASSKVAGSSYEQYF	TGTGCCAGTAGTAAGGTGGCAGGAAGTTCCTACGAGCAGTACTTC
TRBV9	-	-	TRBJ1-1	CASSFQTDTEAFF	TGTGCCAGCAGTTTTCAGACAGACACTGAAGCTTTCTTT
TRBV15	few	TRBD1	TRBJ1-3	CATSLDRGSGNTIYF	TGTGCCACCAGCTTGGACAGGGGCTCTGGAAACACCATATATTTT
TRBV10-1	-	-	TRBJ1-3	CASSQGPGNTIYF	TGCGCCAGCAGCCAGGGACCTGGAAACACCATATATTTT
TRBV7-9	-	TRBD1	TRBJ1-2	CASSEGTGGYTF	TGTGCCAGCAGCGAAGGGACAGGGGGCTACACCTTC
TRBV4-1	-	TRBD2	TRBJ2-7	CASSQDKPGGVISYEQYF	TGCGCCAGCAGCCAAGATAAGCCGGGGGGAGTTATTTCCTACGAGCAGTACTTC
TRBV10-1	-	TRBD1	TRBJ2-2	CASSRGGAITGELFF	TGCGCCAGCAGCCGAGGGGGCGCGATCACCGGGGAGCTGTTTTTT